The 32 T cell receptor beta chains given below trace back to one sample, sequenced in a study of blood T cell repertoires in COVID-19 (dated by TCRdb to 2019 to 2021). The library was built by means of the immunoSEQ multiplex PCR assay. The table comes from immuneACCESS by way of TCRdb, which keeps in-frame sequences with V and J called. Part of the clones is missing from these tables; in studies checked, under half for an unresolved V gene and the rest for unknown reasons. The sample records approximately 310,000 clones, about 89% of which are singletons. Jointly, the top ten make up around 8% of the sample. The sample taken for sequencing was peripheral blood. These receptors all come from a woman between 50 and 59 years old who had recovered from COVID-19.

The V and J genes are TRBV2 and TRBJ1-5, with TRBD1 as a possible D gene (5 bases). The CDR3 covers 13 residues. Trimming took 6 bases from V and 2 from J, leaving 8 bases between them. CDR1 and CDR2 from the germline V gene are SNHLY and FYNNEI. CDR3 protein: CASSWGGNQPQHF. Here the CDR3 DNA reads TGTGCCAGCAGCTGGGGGGGCAATCAGCCCCAGCATTTT.

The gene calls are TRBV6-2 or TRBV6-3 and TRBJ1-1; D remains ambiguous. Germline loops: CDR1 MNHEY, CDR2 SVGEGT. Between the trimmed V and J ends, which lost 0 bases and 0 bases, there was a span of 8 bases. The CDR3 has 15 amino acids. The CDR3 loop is CASSYSGRMNTEAFF. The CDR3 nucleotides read TGTGCCAGCAGTTACTCCGGCAGGATGAACACTGAAGCTTTCTTT.

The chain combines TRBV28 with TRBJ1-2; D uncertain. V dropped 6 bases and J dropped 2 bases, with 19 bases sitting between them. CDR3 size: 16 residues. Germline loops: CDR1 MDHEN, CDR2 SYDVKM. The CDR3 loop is CASRPRDAYGNYGYTF. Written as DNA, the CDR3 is TGTGCCAGCAGACCCAGAGACGCCTACGGGAACTATGGCTACACCTTC.

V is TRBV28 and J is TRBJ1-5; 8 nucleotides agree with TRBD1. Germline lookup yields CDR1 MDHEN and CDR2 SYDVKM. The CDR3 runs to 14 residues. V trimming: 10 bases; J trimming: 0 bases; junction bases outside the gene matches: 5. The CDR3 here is CATHRGNSNQPQHF. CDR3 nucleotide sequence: TGTGCCACTCACAGGGGGAATAGCAATCAGCCCCAGCATTTT.

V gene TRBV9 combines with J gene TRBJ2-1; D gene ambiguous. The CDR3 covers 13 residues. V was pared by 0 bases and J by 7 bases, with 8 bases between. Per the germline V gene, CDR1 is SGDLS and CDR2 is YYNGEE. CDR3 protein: CASSVVERNEQFF. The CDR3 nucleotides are TGTGCCAGCAGCGTAGTGGAGAGGAATGAGCAGTTCTTC.

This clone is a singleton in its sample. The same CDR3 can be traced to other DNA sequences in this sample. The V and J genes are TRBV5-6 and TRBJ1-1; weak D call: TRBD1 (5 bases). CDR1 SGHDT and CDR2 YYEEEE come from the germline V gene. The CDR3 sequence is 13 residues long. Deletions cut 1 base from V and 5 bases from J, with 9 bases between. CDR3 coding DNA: TGTGCCAGCAGCTTGCGGGGGGGAACTGAAGCTTTCTTT. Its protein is CASSLRGGTEAFF.

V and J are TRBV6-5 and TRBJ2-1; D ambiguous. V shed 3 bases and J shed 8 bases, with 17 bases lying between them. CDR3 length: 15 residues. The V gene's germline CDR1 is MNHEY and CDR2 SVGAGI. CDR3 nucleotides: TGTGCCAGCAGTTATTCATCGACTGGTGGGTATGAGCAGTTCTTC. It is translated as CASSYSSTGGYEQFF.

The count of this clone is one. CDR3 DNA: TGCGCCAGCAGCCTGCGGGACGCCACAGATACGCAGTATTTT. Translating it yields CASSLRDATDTQYF. The rearrangement links TRBV5-1 to TRBJ2-3, with a tentative D call TRBD2 (6 bases). The germline CDR1 and CDR2 sequences are SGHRS and YFSETQ. Deletions cut 4 bases from V and 2 bases from J, with 11 bases between. The CDR3 runs 14 residues.

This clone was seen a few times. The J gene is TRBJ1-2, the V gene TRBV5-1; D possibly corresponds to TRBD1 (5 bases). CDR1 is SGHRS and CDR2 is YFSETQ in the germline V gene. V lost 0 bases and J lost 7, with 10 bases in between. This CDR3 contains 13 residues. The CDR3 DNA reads TGCGCCAGCAGCTTGGGGGACTCCGGTGGCTACACCTTC. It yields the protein CASSLGDSGGYTF.

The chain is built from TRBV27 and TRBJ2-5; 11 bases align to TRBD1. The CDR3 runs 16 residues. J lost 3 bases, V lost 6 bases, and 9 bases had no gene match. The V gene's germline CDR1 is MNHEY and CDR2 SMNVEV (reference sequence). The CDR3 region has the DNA TGTGCCAGCAGCCCCTGGACAGGGGGCTTTGAAGAGACCCAGTACTTC. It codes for CASSPWTGGFEETQYF.

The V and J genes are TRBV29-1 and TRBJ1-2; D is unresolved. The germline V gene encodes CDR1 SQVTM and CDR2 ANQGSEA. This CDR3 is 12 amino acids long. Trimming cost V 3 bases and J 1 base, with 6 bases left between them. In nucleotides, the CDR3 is TGCAGCGTTGAGACTCATAACTATGGCTACACCTTC. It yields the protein CSVETHNYGYTF.

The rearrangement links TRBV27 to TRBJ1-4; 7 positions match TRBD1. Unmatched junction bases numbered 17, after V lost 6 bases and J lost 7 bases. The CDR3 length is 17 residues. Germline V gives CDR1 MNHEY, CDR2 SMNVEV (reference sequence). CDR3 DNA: TGTGCCAGCAGGAATAGGGACAGAACTGTTTTTGGTGAAAAACTGTTTTTT. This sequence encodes CASRNRDRTVFGEKLFF. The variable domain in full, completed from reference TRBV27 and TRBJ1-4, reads EAQVTQNPRYLITVTGKKLTVTCSQNMNHEYMSWYRQDPGLGLRQIYYSMNVEVTDKGDVPEGYKVSRKEKRNFPLILESPSPNQTSLYFCASRNRDRTVFGEKLFFGSGTQLSVL.

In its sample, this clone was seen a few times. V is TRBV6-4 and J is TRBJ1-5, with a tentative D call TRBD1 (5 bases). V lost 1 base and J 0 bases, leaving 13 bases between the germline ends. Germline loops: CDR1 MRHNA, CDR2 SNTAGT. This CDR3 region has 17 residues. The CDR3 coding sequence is TGTGCCAGCAGTGACTGGGGCAGGAGATATAGCAATCAGCCCCAGCATTTT. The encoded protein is CASSDWGRRYSNQPQHF.

As DNA, the CDR3 is TGTGCCAGCAGTTTTGAGAGTGTAAATTCACCCCTCCACTTT. As protein: CASSFESVNSPLHF. The chain is built from TRBV28 and TRBJ1-6, with D uncertain. Per the germline V gene, CDR1 is MDHEN and CDR2 is SYDVKM. The CDR3 is 14 residues long. The V end lost 3 bases, the J end lost 7 bases, and 10 bases lay between the germline ends.

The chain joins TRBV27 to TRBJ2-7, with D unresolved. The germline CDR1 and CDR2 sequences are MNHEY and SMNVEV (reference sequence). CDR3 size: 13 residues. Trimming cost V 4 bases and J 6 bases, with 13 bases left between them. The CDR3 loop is CASSSGLLGEQYF. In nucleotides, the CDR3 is TGTGCCAGCAGTTCCGGCCTCCTAGGCGAGCAGTACTTC.

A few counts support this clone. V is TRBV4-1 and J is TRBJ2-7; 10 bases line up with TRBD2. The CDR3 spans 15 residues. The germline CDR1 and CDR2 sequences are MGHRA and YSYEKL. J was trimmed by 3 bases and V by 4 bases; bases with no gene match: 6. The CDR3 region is CASSLSTSGYYEQYF. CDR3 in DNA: TGCGCCAGCAGCCTCTCGACTAGCGGGTACTACGAGCAGTACTTC.

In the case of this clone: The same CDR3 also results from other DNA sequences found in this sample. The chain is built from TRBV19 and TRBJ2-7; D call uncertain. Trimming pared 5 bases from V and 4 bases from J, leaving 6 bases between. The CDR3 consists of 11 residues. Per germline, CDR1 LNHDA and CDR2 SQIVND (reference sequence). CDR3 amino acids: CASSSEYEQYF. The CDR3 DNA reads TGTGCCAGTAGTTCGGAGTACGAGCAGTACTTC.

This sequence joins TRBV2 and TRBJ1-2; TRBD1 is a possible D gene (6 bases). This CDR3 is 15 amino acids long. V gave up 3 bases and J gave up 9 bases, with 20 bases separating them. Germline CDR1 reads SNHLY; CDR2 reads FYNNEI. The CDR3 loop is CASSDPRGASIRYTF. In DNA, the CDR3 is TGTGCCAGCAGTGATCCCAGGGGCGCCTCTATCCGCTACACCTTC.

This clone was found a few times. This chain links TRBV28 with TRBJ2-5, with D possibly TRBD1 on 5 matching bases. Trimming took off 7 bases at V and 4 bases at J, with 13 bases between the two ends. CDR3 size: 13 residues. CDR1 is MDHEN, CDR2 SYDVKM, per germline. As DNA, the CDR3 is TGTGCCAGCACCCCTTGGGGCGGAGAGACCCAGTACTTC. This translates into CASTPWGGETQYF.

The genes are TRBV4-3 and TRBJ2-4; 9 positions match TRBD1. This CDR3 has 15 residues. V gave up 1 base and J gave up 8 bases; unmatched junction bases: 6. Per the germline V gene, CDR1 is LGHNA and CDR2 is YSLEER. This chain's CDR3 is CASSQGTGTGYIQYF. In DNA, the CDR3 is TGCGCCAGCAGCCAAGGTACCGGGACAGGGTACATTCAGTACTTC.

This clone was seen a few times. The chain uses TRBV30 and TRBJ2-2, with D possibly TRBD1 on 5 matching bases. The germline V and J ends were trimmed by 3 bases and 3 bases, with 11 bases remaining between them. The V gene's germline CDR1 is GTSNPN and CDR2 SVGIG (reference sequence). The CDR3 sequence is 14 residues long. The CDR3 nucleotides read TGTGCCTGGAGGGGGCTGACAGACACCGGGGAGCTGTTTTTT. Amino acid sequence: CAWRGLTDTGELFF. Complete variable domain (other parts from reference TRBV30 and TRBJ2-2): SQTIHQWPATLVQPVGSPLSLECTVEGTSNPNLYWYRQAAGRGLQLLFYSVGIGQISSEVPQNLSASRPQDRQFILSSKKLLLSDSGFYLCAWRGLTDTGELFFGEGSRLTVL.

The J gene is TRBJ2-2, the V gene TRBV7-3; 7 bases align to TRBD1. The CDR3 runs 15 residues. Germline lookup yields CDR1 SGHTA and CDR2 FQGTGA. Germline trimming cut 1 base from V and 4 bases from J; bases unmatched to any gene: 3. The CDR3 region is CASSLMGQSTGELFF. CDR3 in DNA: TGTGCCAGCAGCTTAATGGGACAGTCCACCGGGGAGCTGTTTTTT.

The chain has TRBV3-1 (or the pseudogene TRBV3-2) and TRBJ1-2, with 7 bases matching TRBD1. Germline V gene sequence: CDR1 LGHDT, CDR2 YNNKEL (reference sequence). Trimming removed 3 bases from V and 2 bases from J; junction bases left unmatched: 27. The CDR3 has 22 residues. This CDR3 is CASSQTRLRTSFRGRGNYGYTF. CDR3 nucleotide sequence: TGTGCCAGCAGCCAGACTAGACTCAGGACCAGCTTTCGGGGCAGGGGGAACTATGGCTACACCTTC.

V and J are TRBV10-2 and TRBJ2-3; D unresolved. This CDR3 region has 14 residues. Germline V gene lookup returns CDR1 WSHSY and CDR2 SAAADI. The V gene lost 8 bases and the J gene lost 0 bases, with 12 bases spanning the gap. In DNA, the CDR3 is TGCGCCAGCGGGCCCGTGTCTAGCACAGATACGCAGTATTTT. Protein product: CASGPVSSTDTQYF.

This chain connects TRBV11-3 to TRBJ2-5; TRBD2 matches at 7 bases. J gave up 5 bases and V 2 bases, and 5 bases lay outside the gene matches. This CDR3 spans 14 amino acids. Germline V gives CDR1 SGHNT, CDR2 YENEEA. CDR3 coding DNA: TGTGCCAGCAGCTTACGCGGGGGTGAGGAGACCCAGTACTTC. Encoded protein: CASSLRGGEETQYF.

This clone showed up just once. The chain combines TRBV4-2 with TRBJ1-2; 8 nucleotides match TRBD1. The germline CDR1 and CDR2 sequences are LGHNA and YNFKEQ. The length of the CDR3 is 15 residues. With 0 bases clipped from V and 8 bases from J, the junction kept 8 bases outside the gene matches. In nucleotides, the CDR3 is TGTGCCAGCAGCCAAGATCACAGGGGGGGAAAGGGCTACACCTTC. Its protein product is CASSQDHRGGKGYTF.

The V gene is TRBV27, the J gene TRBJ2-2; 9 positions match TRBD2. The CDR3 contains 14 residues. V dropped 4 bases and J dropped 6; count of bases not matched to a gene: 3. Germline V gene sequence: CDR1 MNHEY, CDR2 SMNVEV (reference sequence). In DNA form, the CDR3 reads TGTGCCAGCAGTTCCATAGCGGGAGCCGGGGAGCTGTTTTTT. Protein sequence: CASSSIAGAGELFF.

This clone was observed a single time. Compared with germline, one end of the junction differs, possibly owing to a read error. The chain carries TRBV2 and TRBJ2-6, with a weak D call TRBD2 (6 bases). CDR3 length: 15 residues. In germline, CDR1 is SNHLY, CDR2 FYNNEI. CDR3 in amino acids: CASLGRDSLPKVLTF. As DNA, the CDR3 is TGTGCCAGCTTGGGCCGGGACTCCCTTCCCAAGGTCCTGACTTTC.

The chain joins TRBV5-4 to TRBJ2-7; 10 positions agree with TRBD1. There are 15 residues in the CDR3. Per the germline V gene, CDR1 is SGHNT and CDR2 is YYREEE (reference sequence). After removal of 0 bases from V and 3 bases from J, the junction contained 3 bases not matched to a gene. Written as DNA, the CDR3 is TGTGCCAGCAGCTTGGGGGACAGGGGATACTACGAGCAGTACTTC. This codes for CASSLGDRGYYEQYF.

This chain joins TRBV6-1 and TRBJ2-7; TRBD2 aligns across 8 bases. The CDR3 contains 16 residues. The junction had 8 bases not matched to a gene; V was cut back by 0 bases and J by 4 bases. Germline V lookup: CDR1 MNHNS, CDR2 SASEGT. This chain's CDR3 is CASSEAPGSGGYEQYF. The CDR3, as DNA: TGTGCCAGCAGTGAAGCTCCCGGGTCGGGGGGGTACGAGCAGTACTTC.

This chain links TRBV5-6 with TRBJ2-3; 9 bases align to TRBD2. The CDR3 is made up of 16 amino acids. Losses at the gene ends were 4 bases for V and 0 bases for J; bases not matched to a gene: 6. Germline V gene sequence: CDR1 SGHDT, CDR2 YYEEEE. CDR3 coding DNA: TGTGCCAGCAGCCAGCCGGGACTAGCTAGCACAGATACGCAGTATTTT. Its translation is CASSQPGLASTDTQYF.

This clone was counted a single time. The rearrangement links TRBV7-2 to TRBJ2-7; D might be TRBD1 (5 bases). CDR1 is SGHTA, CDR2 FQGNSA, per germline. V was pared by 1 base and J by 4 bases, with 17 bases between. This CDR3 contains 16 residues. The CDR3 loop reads CASSLDRQGIGYEQYF. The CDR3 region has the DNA TGTGCCAGCAGCTTAGATCGCCAGGGAATAGGGTACGAGCAGTACTTC.